This TCR beta chain is from a study of blood T cell repertoires in COVID-19. For the study at large: T cells, B-cell-depleted T cells, or PBMCs provided the cDNA or gDNA that served as material.

In the original analysis: Estimated nucleated cell counts came from reference gene primer amplification. Assay used: immunoSEQ multiplex PCR; TCRdb lists only in-frame clones, some missing. The V and J calls and the clone size are those of that table, but D and trimming were determined from the DNA. The sample consists of more than 80,000 clones, 71% of them appearing once. This clone was seen only a few times. Sequencing was carried out using peripheral blood. The source is a human donor with acute or convalescent COVID-19. The donor label of this sample is uncertain.

The CDR3 spells CASSQDPGNNYGYTF. DNA of the CDR3: TGTGCCAGCAGCCAAGATCCAGGGAACAACTATGGCTACACCTTC. The V call is TRBV4-2, the J call TRBJ1-2, with a tentative D call TRBD1 (5 bases). The CDR3 is 15 residues long. Looked up from germline, CDR1 is LGHNA and CDR2 is YNFKEQ. The V gene lost 0 bases and the J gene lost 2 bases, with 10 bases spanning the gap.